Each of the 18 T cell receptor beta chains below was sequenced from the same sample in a study of T-cell reconstitution after alpha-beta-depleted transplantation in children. TCRbeta library preparation incorporated unique molecular identifiers. TCRdb called the PCR reads again in MiXCR, with one record for every CDR3 protein. The table includes approximately 420,000 distinct CDR3 sequences, roughly 11% detected once. Sequences were derived from PBMCs from the stem cell graft donor, sampled from the stem cell graft. These receptors all come from a human donor who donated a stem cell graft to a child with acute myeloid leukemia.

The sample holds a few counts of this clonotype. This rearrangement joins TRBV29-1 to TRBJ2-2, with TRBD1 identical over 11 bases. Per germline, CDR1 SQVTM and CDR2 ANQGSEA. Trimming at V came to 7 bases and at J to 0 bases, leaving 10 bases not matched to a gene. This CDR3 is built from 17 residues. The CDR3 region is CSARVGDRGTNTGELFF. In nucleotides, the CDR3 is TGCAGCGCCCGAGTCGGGGACAGGGGGACGAACACCGGGGAGCTGTTTTTT.

This clonotype appeared a few times. This sequence joins TRBV15 and TRBJ2-5, with D unresolved. Germline values: CDR1 LNHNV, CDR2 YYDKDF (reference sequence). The CDR3 consists of 16 residues. V was trimmed by 0 bases and J by 1 base, leaving 12 bases between them. CDR3 residues: CATSREVGRTQETQYF. CDR3 DNA sequence: TGTGCCACCAGCAGAGAGGTTGGCAGGACCCAAGAGACCCAGTACTTC.

The gene calls are TRBV5-1 and TRBJ2-4; 9 bases map to TRBD2. The germline V gene encodes CDR1 SGHRS and CDR2 YFSETQ. Losses at the gene ends were 3 bases for V and 6 bases for J; bases not matched to a gene: 7. The CDR3 has 15 amino acids. CDR3 in DNA: TGCGCCAGCAGCTCACTGACTAGCGGCCTAAACATTCAGTACTTC. It is translated as CASSSLTSGLNIQYF.

The chain joins TRBV7-3 to TRBJ1-2, with TRBD1 matching 7 bases. The CDR3 sequence is 15 residues long. Germline CDR1 reads SGHTA; CDR2 reads FQGTGA. Trimming removed 0 bases from V and 4 bases from J; junction bases left unmatched: 5. The DNA for the CDR3 is TGTGCCAGCAGCTTAACTCAGGGGGGAAGCTATGGCTACACCTTC. Translation: CASSLTQGGSYGYTF.

This clonotype was observed a few times. V and J are TRBV5-1 and TRBJ2-7; 8 bases align to TRBD2. The CDR3 runs 16 residues. Germline CDR1 and CDR2: SGHRS and YFSETQ. The J segment lost 3 bases and the V segment lost 3 bases, leaving 11 bases of the junction unmatched. This CDR3 reads CASSWGAGGGNYEQYF. The CDR3 bases are TGCGCCAGCAGCTGGGGGGCGGGGGGCGGAAACTACGAGCAGTACTTC.

This chain connects TRBV7-9 to TRBJ2-1, with 11 bases lining up with TRBD2. The CDR3 loop spans 16 amino acids. Germline lookup yields CDR1 SEHNR and CDR2 FQNEAQ (reference sequence). J lost 7 bases, V lost 3 bases, and 8 bases had no gene match. The CDR3 DNA follows: TGTGCCAGCAGCTTCGCGCTAGCGGGAGGAAGGAATGAGCAGTTCTTC. It is translated as CASSFALAGGRNEQFF.

This clonotype was picked up a small number of times. The CDR3 DNA reads TGTGCCAGCAGCCCGACGGGGGTGACCTTGGGGGCCAACGTCCTGACTTTC. Amino acid sequence: CASSPTGVTLGANVLTF. This chain uses TRBV5-6 with TRBJ2-6; perhaps TRBD2 as D (6 bases). The germline V and J ends were trimmed by 4 bases and 4 bases, with 18 bases remaining between them. Per the germline V gene, CDR1 is SGHDT and CDR2 is YYEEEE. This CDR3 has 17 amino acids.

In this sample, this clonotype turned up many times. The chain has TRBV10-1 and TRBJ2-1; D uncertain. Trimming shortened V by 6 bases and J by 5 bases, and 11 bases separated the two germline ends. This CDR3 is 13 amino acids long. Per germline, CDR1 WNHNN and CDR2 SYGVQD (reference sequence). The CDR3 DNA is TGCGCCAGCAGCATAGGGCCTGACAATGAGCAGTTCTTC. This encodes CASSIGPDNEQFF.

This clonotype has only a few counts. The chain is built from TRBV20-1 and TRBJ2-6, with 10 bases lining up with TRBD1. The V gene's germline CDR1 is DFQATT and CDR2 SNEGSKA (reference sequence). The CDR3 covers 16 residues. With 4 bases clipped from V and 9 bases from J, the junction kept 12 bases outside the gene matches. The CDR3 coding sequence is TGCAGTGCTACCTCCCGGGACAGGGGCCTAAGCAACGTCCTGACTTTC. Translating it yields CSATSRDRGLSNVLTF.

V usage is TRBV20-1 and J usage is TRBJ1-3; tentatively, D is TRBD1 (5 bases). The CDR3 contains 14 residues. Germline V gene sequence: CDR1 DFQATT, CDR2 SNEGSKA (reference sequence). V shed 6 bases and J shed 0 bases, with 12 bases lying between them. The CDR3 protein is CSARDGGSGNTIYF. In nucleotides, the CDR3 is TGCAGTGCGAGGGACGGAGGCTCTGGAAACACCATATATTTT.

A few counts support this clonotype. The chain employs TRBV5-6 and TRBJ2-7, with D maybe TRBD2 (6 bases). Germline CDR1 reads SGHDT; CDR2 reads YYEEEE. CDR3 length: 15 residues. Between the trimmed V and J ends, which lost 1 base and 9 bases, there was a span of 20 bases. The CDR3, as DNA: TGTGCCAGCAGCTTGAGTGGGGCGGGATCCCTAGGGCAGTACTTC. As protein: CASSLSGAGSLGQYF.

This clonotype was detected only a few times. The chain is built from TRBV7-9 and TRBJ1-4; D may be TRBD1 (5 bases). CDR3 length equals 14 residues. Trimming left V 2 bases short and J 6 bases short, with 10 bases between. CDR1 is SEHNR, CDR2 FQNEAQ, per germline (reference sequence). The CDR3 protein is CASSLYGRDEKLFF. Written as DNA, the CDR3 is TGTGCCAGCAGCTTATACGGCAGGGATGAAAAACTGTTTTTT.

This clonotype came up many times. The chain couples TRBV12-3 or TRBV12-4 to TRBJ2-1; either TRBD1 or TRBD2 may supply D (5 bases each). V shed 5 bases and J shed 8 bases, with 13 bases lying between them. This CDR3 spans 13 amino acids. CDR3 residues: CASSRDARDEQFF. In nucleotides, the CDR3 is TGTGCCAGCAGTCGGGACGCACGGGATGAGCAGTTCTTC.

This clonotype was seen only a few times. This chain links TRBV6-1 with TRBJ1-5; TRBD1 might be the D (6 bases). Germline V gene lookup returns CDR1 MNHNS and CDR2 SASEGT. V was cut by 5 bases and J by 4 bases, with 15 bases left in between. This CDR3 contains 15 residues. For the CDR3, the DNA is TGTGCCAGCAGTACCCTAACAGGGCCGAATCAGCCCCAGCATTTT. Translation gives CASSTLTGPNQPQHF.

V gene TRBV3-1 combines with J gene TRBJ2-1, with D possibly matching TRBD1 (5 bases). The CDR3 spans 14 residues. Trimming shortened V by 0 bases and J by 6 bases, and 9 bases separated the two germline ends. CDR1 is LGHDT, CDR2 YNNKEL, per germline (reference sequence). The CDR3 spells CASSQDGASNEQFF. The CDR3 nucleotides read TGTGCCAGCAGCCAAGATGGGGCTAGCAATGAGCAGTTCTTC.

The rearrangement uses TRBV7-2 and TRBJ1-4; D is possibly TRBD1 (5 bases). The CDR3 covers 16 residues. V lost 3 bases and J 7 bases, leaving 18 bases between the germline ends. Looked up from germline, CDR1 is SGHTA and CDR2 is FQGNSA. The CDR3 reads CASSFGGAGSGEKLFF. CDR3 DNA sequence: TGTGCCAGCAGCTTCGGCGGCGCAGGGTCAGGTGAAAAACTGTTTTTT.

The DNA of the CDR3 is TGTGCCAGCAGCCCGAGTCACAGAGTGTACAATGAGCAGTTCTTC. Protein sequence: CASSPSHRVYNEQFF. The rearrangement uses TRBV7-9 and TRBJ2-1, with D hard to call. CDR1 and CDR2 (germline): SEHNR, FQNEAQ (reference sequence). The CDR3 consists of 15 residues. Trimming stripped 5 bases from V and 4 bases from J, with 15 bases between.

Notes on this clonotype: A read error may be the cause here, since a much bigger clone is one base away. The J gene is TRBJ2-7, the V gene TRBV27; possibly TRBD1 for D (5 bases). The CDR3 is 13 residues long. From germline, CDR1 is MNHEY and CDR2 SMNVEV (reference sequence). The CDR3 coding sequence is TGTGCCAGCAGTTTGCTTCAGGGCAACGACCAGTACTTC. Amino acids: CASSLLQGNDQYF.